This TCR beta chain came from a study of blood T cell repertoires in COVID-19. Whole-study context: Donors in the United States, Italy and Spain gave samples during acute or convalescent COVID-19.

This clone was detected only once. Profiled with immunoSEQ multiplex PCR; TCRdb holds only in-frame clones, not every one. The sample records 50,000 to 80,000 clones, more than 70% being singletons. Germline V gene data show CDR1 as SEHNR and CDR2 as FQNEAQ (reference sequence). This CDR3 comprises 16 residues. V shed 5 bases, J shed 7 bases, and the junction held 9 bases outside the gene matches. Researchers sorted participants into cohorts using their self-reported clinical history. The specimen was PBMCs or T cells enriched from blood (not recorded which). The chain employs TRBV7-9 and TRBJ2-2; 11 nucleotides align to TRBD1. This clonotype was obtained from a woman in her thirties or forties who had recovered from COVID-19. CDR3 protein: CASSLQGQGAGGELFF. The CDR3 nucleotides read TGTGCCAGCAGCCTGCAAGGACAGGGGGCAGGCGGGGAGCTGTTTTTT.